This is a list of T cell receptor beta chains from one sample in a study of cytomegalovirus exposure and HLA in healthy donors. Method: immunoSEQ multiplex PCR; TCRdb's copy keeps in-frame clones and lacks some. Altogether about 110,000 clones are present, just over 70% being singletons, with the ten largest covering 0.79%. Sequencing was carried out using PBMCs. All receptors derive from a boy aged 5-17 years in good health and CMV-seronegative. Each CDR3 is given with its conserved first and last residue. Fields, in order: V gene, D gene, J gene, clone size, CDR3 DNA, CDR3 protein. D genes are given only for firm matches. Clone size is stated in some rows and not others, as once, few, many or a class when expanded.

TRBV2	.	TRBJ1-2	.	TGTGCCAGCAGTGCACGAGGGGGTGCGAACACCTATGGCTACACCTTC	CASSARGGANTYGYTF
TRBV12-5	TRBD1	TRBJ1-1	.	TGTGCTAGTGGGCGGGACAGCATGAACACTGAAGCTTTCTTT	CASGRDSMNTEAFF
TRBV7-3	TRBD2	TRBJ2-3	few	TGTGCCAGCAGCCTAGCGGGGGGCACAGATACGCAGTATTTT	CASSLAGGTDTQYF
TRBV28	.	TRBJ2-7	.	TGTGCCAGCAGTTCGGCTACCAGGACCTACGAGCAGTACTTC	CASSSATRTYEQYF
TRBV30	TRBD2	TRBJ2-7	.	TGTGCCTGGAGTTGGCTAGCGGGCCGAAGCTCCTACGAGCAGTACTTC	CAWSWLAGRSSYEQYF
TRBV2	TRBD2	TRBJ2-7	.	TGTGCCAGCAGTGTCGGCGGGGGTAGCTACGAGCAGTACTTC	CASSVGGGSYEQYF
TRBV7-8	.	TRBJ1-1	once	TGTGCCAGCAGCGTTAGTGGACTCCGGAACACTGAAGCTTTCTTT	CASSVSGLRNTEAFF
TRBV12-1	.	TRBJ1-3	.	TGTGCCAGCAGCTTTATCGGGACACCTTACCGAAACACCATATATTTT	CASSFIGTPYRNTIYF
TRBV2	.	TRBJ1-2	medium-sized	TGTGCCAGCAGTGGGACAAGCTATGGCTACACCTTC	CASSGTSYGYTF
TRBV6-5	TRBD1	TRBJ1-1	.	TGTGCCAGCAGTTACTCTCGGGACAGCCCCACTGAAGCTTTCTTT	CASSYSRDSPTEAFF
TRBV5-1	.	TRBJ1-4	once	TGCGCCAGCAGCTTTGGGGCCATGGGGGAAAAACTGTTTTTT	CASSFGAMGEKLFF
TRBV9	TRBD1	TRBJ1-4	.	TGTGCCAGCGGCGTAGGACAGGGTAATGAAAAACTGTTTTTT	CASGVGQGNEKLFF
TRBV5-6	.	TRBJ1-4	few	TGTGCCAGCAGCTTGGCTCTGTCTACTAATGAAAAACTGTTTTTT	CASSLALSTNEKLFF
TRBV2	TRBD2	TRBJ2-7	.	TGTGCCAGCAGTGGAGCGGAAGCGGGGGACCTCTACGAGCAGTACTTC	CASSGAEAGDLYEQYF
TRBV6-6	.	TRBJ2-1	.	TGTGCCGCCACCTCCCAGGGAGGATACAATGAGCAGTTCTTC	CAATSQGGYNEQFF
TRBV6-6	.	TRBJ2-7	.	TGTGCCAGCAGTTACGGGCAGGTTTCCTACGAGCAGTACTTC	CASSYGQVSYEQYF
TRBV30	.	TRBJ1-1	once	TGTGCCTGGAACAGGACGAACACTGAAGCTTTCTTT	CAWNRTNTEAFF
TRBV6-1	.	TRBJ2-7	.	TGTGCCAGCAGATGGGGGGAACTAGTACGGGGCGAGCAGTACTTC	CASRWGELVRGEQYF
TRBV18	TRBD2	TRBJ2-1	.	TGTGCCAGCTCTCCGCCTAGCGGGGACAATGAGCAGTTCTTC	CASSPPSGDNEQFF
TRBV11-1	.	TRBJ1-4	.	TGTGCCAGCAGACCGGGTGTAAATGAAAAACTGTTTTTT	CASRPGVNEKLFF
TRBV29-1	.	TRBJ1-1	few	TGCAGCGCCAGGGGCAGGAGCACTGAAGCTTTCTTT	CSARGRSTEAFF
TRBV30	.	TRBJ1-1	.	TGTGCCTGGAAACTGGCAGGGAACACTGAAGCTTTCTTT	CAWKLAGNTEAFF
TRBV6-6	TRBD1	TRBJ2-7	.	TGTGCCAGCAGAGGGAGGACAGGGGAAGGCCTCGAGCAGTACTTC	CASRGRTGEGLEQYF
TRBV30	TRBD2	TRBJ2-1	.	TGTGCCTGGAGTGGGACTAGGGCCTACAATGAGCAGTTCTTC	CAWSGTRAYNEQFF
TRBV7-3	.	TRBJ2-5	once	TGTGCCAGCAGCTCGGGGGGCCCGGGAGAGACCCAGTACTTC	CASSSGGPGETQYF
TRBV4-2	TRBD2	TRBJ2-5	.	TGTGCCAGCAGCCAAGTCCTTGGGGGAGGGTCAAAGACCCAGTACTTC	CASSQVLGGGSKTQYF
TRBV2	TRBD1	TRBJ1-1	.	TGTGCCAGCGGGGGACAGGGGGACACTGAAGCTTTCTTT	CASGGQGDTEAFF
TRBV6-5	TRBD1	TRBJ1-5	.	TGTGCCAGCAGTTACTCGGGGACAGGGAATCAGCCCCAGCATTTT	CASSYSGTGNQPQHF
TRBV5-4	.	TRBJ2-5	.	TGTGCCAGCATCTACCTCGGGGGGCCCCCAGAGACCCAGTACTTC	CASIYLGGPPETQYF
TRBV25-1	TRBD1	TRBJ1-6	.	TGTGCCAGCAGTATCCAGACAGGGGGGCCTTCACCCCTCCACTTT	CASSIQTGGPSPLHF
TRBV5-4	.	TRBJ2-2	.	TGTGCCAGCAGCTTACGGGGAGCAACCGGGGAGCTGTTTTTT	CASSLRGATGELFF
TRBV10-3	TRBD2	TRBJ2-1	.	TGTGCCATCAGACTAGCGGGGGGCATTTACAATGAGCAGTTCTTC	CAIRLAGGIYNEQFF
TRBV29-1	.	TRBJ2-7	.	TGCAGCGCCGGCGGCATTAACCCCACCGAGCAGTACTTC	CSAGGINPTEQYF
TRBV7-9	.	TRBJ2-7	.	TGTGCCAGCAGCAGGGAGACCTACGAGCAGTACTTC	CASSRETYEQYF
TRBV25-1	TRBD2	TRBJ2-3	few	TGTGCCAGCAGTGGGACTAGCGGGAGTCTCACGCAGTATTTT	CASSGTSGSLTQYF
TRBV2	.	TRBJ1-1	.	TGTGCCAGCAGTGAACACGGGTTTGAAGCTTTCTTT	CASSEHGFEAFF
TRBV10-3	TRBD2	TRBJ2-7	.	TGTGCCATCAGTGGGACTAGCGGGAGAACGGACGAGCAGTACTTC	CAISGTSGRTDEQYF
TRBV13	.	TRBJ1-6	.	TGTGCCAGCAGCCCGGCAGGGGACAATTCACCCCTCCACTTT	CASSPAGDNSPLHF
TRBV25-1	.	TRBJ2-1	.	TGTGCCAGCAGTGAATTGGGGGGTCTTCCCTACAATGAGCAGTTCTTC	CASSELGGLPYNEQFF
TRBV5-4	TRBD2	TRBJ2-7	.	TGTGCCAGCAGCCCCGGGACTTTCGGTAGCGGGAGCAAAGGGGAGCAGTACTTC	CASSPGTFGSGSKGEQYF
TRBV19	TRBD1	TRBJ1-2	.	TGTGCCAGTAGTATGACGGGACAGAGGGACCCTCGAGGCTACACCTTC	CASSMTGQRDPRGYTF